The 3 T cell receptor beta chains listed next were all sequenced from one sample in a study of neoadjuvant nivolumab and ipilimumab in lung cancer (dated by TCRdb to 2018 to 2021). In the paper's terms, the time point label means: at surgical resection after neoadjuvant nivolumab +/- ipilimumab. Libraries were made using the immunoSEQ multiplex PCR assay. TCRdb stores this immuneACCESS table with in-frame sequences only. Part of the clones is absent; in the studies checked, under half of the shortfall reflects unresolved V genes, and no reason is known for the rest. The sample data list fewer than 4,500 clones, and about three quarters of these were observed just once. Jointly, the top ten make up 9.5% to 15% of the sample. The source material was adjacent normal lung tissue, sampled after neoadjuvant nivolumab, alone or with ipilimumab, at or shortly before surgery. These receptors came from an adult with non-small cell lung cancer.

The chain recombines TRBV5-1 with TRBJ1-2; no firm D call. Trimming took 0 bases from V and 3 from J, leaving 12 bases between them. The germline V gene encodes CDR1 SGHRS and CDR2 YFSETQ. The CDR3 sequence is 15 residues long. The CDR3 loop is CASSLDGQPYYGYTF. The CDR3 region has the DNA TGCGCCAGCAGCTTGGATGGTCAGCCGTACTATGGCTACACCTTC.

The V and J genes are TRBV6-5 and TRBJ2-7; either TRBD1 or TRBD2 may supply D (5 bases each). From germline, CDR1 is MNHEY and CDR2 SVGAGI. This CDR3 region has 14 residues. V gave up 6 bases and J gave up 8 bases, with 20 bases separating them. DNA for the CDR3: TGTGCCAGCAGACACCGGGAAGGGGTGAGCAAGCAGTACGTC. Translating it yields CASRHREGVSKQYV.

This chain connects TRBV7-2 to TRBJ1-1; D unclear. The germline gives CDR1 SGHTA, CDR2 FQGNSA. V was cut by 3 bases and J by 1 base, with 9 bases left in between. The CDR3 is 14 residues long. The CDR3 spells CASSFNSGNTEAFF. In nucleotides, the CDR3 is TGTGCCAGCAGCTTCAACAGCGGGAACACTGAAGCTTTCTTT.